The 15 T cell receptor beta chains given below trace back to one sample, sequenced in a study of blood T cell repertoires in COVID-19. Some clones are missing from TCRdb's copy, which holds only in-frame ones; the method was immunoSEQ multiplex PCR. The sample carries about 130,000 clones, under 85% recorded once. The specimen was peripheral blood. These receptor sequences come from a man aged 55 to 69 with acute or convalescent COVID-19.

The chain has TRBV30 and TRBJ1-6, with 10 bases identical to TRBD1. The CDR3 has 14 residues. Trimming at V came to 7 bases and at J to 10 bases, leaving 10 bases not matched to a gene. From germline, CDR1 is GTSNPN and CDR2 SVGIG (reference sequence). The CDR3 DNA reads TGTGCCTATCAGACCGGGACAGGGGACTCACCCCTCCACTTT. This encodes CAYQTGTGDSPLHF.

The chain uses TRBV28 and TRBJ2-5; 9 nucleotides match TRBD2. In germline, CDR1 is MDHEN, CDR2 SYDVKM. Trimming took 2 bases from V and 0 from J; bases not matched to a gene: 16. This CDR3 is built from 20 residues. The CDR3 loop is CASSLKGRASGTRYQETQYF. DNA for the CDR3: TGTGCCAGCAGTTTAAAAGGGCGGGCTAGCGGGACCCGGTACCAAGAGACCCAGTACTTC.

The CDR3 region is CAWSANTGELFF. The CDR3 nucleotides read TGTGCCTGGAGCGCGAACACCGGGGAGCTGTTTTTT. The chain joins TRBV30 to TRBJ2-2; D remains unclear. CDR3 size: 12 residues. Germline CDR1 is GTSNPN and CDR2 is SVGIG (reference sequence). Trimming took off 3 bases at V and 0 bases at J, with 2 bases between the two ends.

In regard to this clone: Germline is not matched at one junction end, which may reflect a read error. The V gene is TRBV28, the J gene TRBJ2-1; 14 bases match TRBD2. The CDR3 runs to 15 residues. Looked up from germline, CDR1 is MDHEN and CDR2 is SYDVKM. In nucleotides, the CDR3 is TGTGCCAGCAGACCTAAGACTAGCGGGAGGGCCAGAAGGATCTTC. Protein product: CASRPKTSGRARRIF.

The CDR3 spells CASRLAGGPNTGELFF. The DNA for the CDR3 is TGTGCCAGTAGATTGGCGGGAGGGCCGAACACCGGGGAGCTGTTTTTT. The V gene is TRBV19, the J gene TRBJ2-2; 9 bases align to TRBD2. V was clipped by 6 bases and J by 0 bases; unmatched bases: 5. CDR1 and CDR2 from the germline V gene are LNHDA and SQIVND (reference sequence). This CDR3 is 16 amino acids long.

V and J are TRBV13 and TRBJ1-2, with a tentative D call TRBD1 (5 bases). Trimming left V 5 bases short and J 4 bases short, with 11 bases between. Germline CDR1 PRHDT, CDR2 FYEKMQ (reference sequence). This CDR3 has 13 residues. The CDR3 coding sequence is TGTGCCAGCAGCGATGGGGGGATCTATGGCTACACCTTC. Residues: CASSDGGIYGYTF.

This chain links TRBV5-1 with TRBJ2-3, with TRBD2 identical over 12 bases. J gave up 2 bases and V 2 bases, and 15 bases lay outside the gene matches. The CDR3 runs 20 residues. Germline V gives CDR1 SGHRS, CDR2 YFSETQ. DNA for the CDR3: TGCGCCAGCAGCTTCCTAGCGGGAGGGTCGGCGTTGAGGAACACAGATACGCAGTATTTT. This translates into CASSFLAGGSALRNTDTQYF. Full variable domain (rest looked up from reference TRBV5-1 and TRBJ2-3): KAGVTQTPRYLIKTRGQQVTLSCSPISGHRSVSWYQQTPGQGLQFLFEYFSETQRNKGNFPGRFSGRQFSNSRSEMNVSTLELGDSALYLCASSFLAGGSALRNTDTQYFGPGTRLTVL.

The sample holds one count of this clone. V is TRBV7-3 and J is TRBJ2-1; D is possibly TRBD1 (5 bases). The CDR3 is made up of 15 amino acids. The ends were cut back, 2 bases at V and 3 bases at J, with 11 bases in the middle. Germline values: CDR1 SGHTA, CDR2 FQGTGA. DNA of the CDR3: TGTGCCAGCAGCTTAGTTGGGGCCCTCTACAATGAGCAGTTCTTC. Translation gives CASSLVGALYNEQFF.

This clone occurred once. This rearrangement joins TRBV5-1 to TRBJ2-7; 15 nucleotides align to TRBD2. J was trimmed by 4 bases and V by 4 bases; bases with no gene match: 3. In germline, CDR1 is SGHRS, CDR2 YFSETQ. The CDR3 is 15 amino acids. In DNA form, the CDR3 reads TGCGCCAGCAGCGAAGGACTAGCGGGAGGGTACGAGCAGTACTTC. This gives the protein CASSEGLAGGYEQYF.

This clone is a singleton in its sample. The chain employs TRBV7-9 and TRBJ1-3; D is uncertain. Trimming cost V 5 bases and J 2 bases, with 10 bases left between them. The CDR3 runs 14 residues. Germline loops: CDR1 SEHNR, CDR2 FQNEAQ (reference sequence). For the CDR3, the DNA is TGTGCCAGCAGCATAGAAGTAGCTGGAAACACCATATATTTT. Amino acids: CASSIEVAGNTIYF.

The chain recombines TRBV5-4 with TRBJ2-1; 10 bases align to TRBD2. Germline CDR1 SGHNT, CDR2 YYREEE (reference sequence). Trimming cost V 4 bases and J 4 bases; bases outside gene matches: 8. The CDR3 runs to 16 residues. CDR3 residues: CASSPASGRLYNEQFF. The CDR3 DNA is TGTGCCAGCAGCCCTGCTAGCGGGAGATTATACAATGAGCAGTTCTTC.

This clone came up a few times. The rearrangement uses TRBV5-4 and TRBJ2-1; 8 nucleotides match TRBD2. The V and J ends lost 0 bases and 9 bases, in that order; junction bases with no gene match: 5. The length of the CDR3 is 14 residues. Per germline, CDR1 SGHNT and CDR2 YYREEE (reference sequence). The CDR3 spells CASSLVREGGEQFF. The CDR3 coding sequence is TGTGCCAGCAGCTTGGTACGGGAGGGCGGTGAGCAGTTCTTC.

The chain recombines TRBV20-1 with TRBJ1-2; TRBD1 is a possible D gene (5 bases). V was cut by 3 bases and J by 4 bases, with 15 bases left in between. This CDR3 has 14 amino acids. CDR1 and CDR2 from the germline V gene are DFQATT and SNEGSKA (reference sequence). In DNA form, the CDR3 reads TGCAGTGCTAGTTCGTTCAGGGTTCGCTATGGCTACACCTTC. Protein sequence: CSASSFRVRYGYTF.

The V call is TRBV24-1, the J call TRBJ2-6, with D possibly TRBD1 on 6 matching bases. V gave up 3 bases and J gave up 0 bases, with 11 bases separating them. CDR1 KGHDR and CDR2 SFDVKD come from the germline V gene. The CDR3 has 17 residues. CDR3 residues: CATSDPLQGSGANVLTF. CDR3 in DNA: TGTGCCACCAGTGATCCTTTACAGGGCTCTGGGGCCAACGTCCTGACTTTC.

The J gene is TRBJ1-3, the V gene TRBV6-5, with D perhaps matching TRBD1 (6 bases). Per germline, CDR1 MNHEY and CDR2 SVGAGI. The CDR3 is made up of 13 amino acids. Trimming stripped 7 bases from V and 4 bases from J, with 11 bases between. The DNA for the CDR3 is TGTGCCAGCACCAGGGGTGGAGGAAACACCATATATTTT. Amino acid sequence: CASTRGGGNTIYF.